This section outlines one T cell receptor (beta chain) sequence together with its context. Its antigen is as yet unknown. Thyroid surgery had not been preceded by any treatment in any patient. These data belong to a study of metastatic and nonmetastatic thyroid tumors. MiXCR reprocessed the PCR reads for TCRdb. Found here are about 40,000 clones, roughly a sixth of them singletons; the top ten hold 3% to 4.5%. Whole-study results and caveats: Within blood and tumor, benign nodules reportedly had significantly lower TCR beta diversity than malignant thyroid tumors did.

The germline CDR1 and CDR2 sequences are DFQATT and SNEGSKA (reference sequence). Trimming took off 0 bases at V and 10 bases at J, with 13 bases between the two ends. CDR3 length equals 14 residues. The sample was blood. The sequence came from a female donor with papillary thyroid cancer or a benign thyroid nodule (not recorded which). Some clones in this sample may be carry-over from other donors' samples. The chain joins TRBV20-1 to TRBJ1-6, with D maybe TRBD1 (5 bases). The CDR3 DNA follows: TGCAGTGCTAGAGAAGGGGTTTTGAACTCACCCCTCCACTTT. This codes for CSAREGVLNSPLHF.